Listed below are T cell receptor beta chains from one sample, sequenced in a study of lymphopenia after photon versus proton radiotherapy. Generated by immunoSEQ multiplex PCR, the TCRdb table keeps only in-frame clones and is missing some. The sample carries tens of thousands of clones, around 90% recorded once. The sample here was peripheral blood, taken from a patient treated with photon-based radiotherapy. The receptors here all came from a woman in her seventies with pancreatic cancer. Both conserved end residues are part of each CDR3. A D gene is named only where the DNA matches it firmly.

D: -; J: TRBJ2-7; V: TRBV27; CDR3: CASSLSVLGSYEQYF
D: TRBD1; J: TRBJ1-1; V: TRBV9; CDR3: CASSKTSGQGANTEAFF
D: TRBD2; J: TRBJ2-1; V: TRBV28; CDR3: CASSLLWGSGSYNEQFF
D: -; J: TRBJ1-1; V: TRBV5-1; CDR3: CASSLARLTNTEAFF
D: -; J: TRBJ1-1; V: TRBV4-1; CDR3: CASSQALGAMNTEAFF
D: -; J: TRBJ2-7; V: TRBV5-1; CDR3: CASSLVGRVEIYEQYF
D: -; J: TRBJ2-5; V: TRBV5-1; CDR3: CASKDTRRGPQETQYF
D: -; J: TRBJ2-3; V: TRBV6-1; CDR3: CAGGIGGPSTDTQYF
D: TRBD1; J: TRBJ2-1; V: TRBV13; CDR3: CASSDEGQGLDNEQFF
D: TRBD1; J: -; V: TRBV4-3; CDR3: CASSPDRGSYEQYF
D: -; J: TRBJ2-3; V: TRBV7-2; CDR3: CASSLDLWSTDTQYF
D: -; J: TRBJ1-1; V: TRBV2; CDR3: CASSERSARTEAFF
D: -; J: TRBJ2-5; V: TRBV20-1; CDR3: CSASFQETQYF
D: -; J: TRBJ1-2; V: TRBV7-6; CDR3: CASSPTANYGYTF
D: TRBD1; J: TRBJ1-1; V: TRBV18; CDR3: CASSPGTGRIAEAFF